The TCR beta chain described here comes from a study of human T cells and chemical hapten exposure. Whole-study context: In the roughly 25-week study, patients were dosed weekly with diphenylcyclopropenone on the scalp throughout. Study observations and caveats: Expanded TCR sets contained significantly more large CDR3 similarity clusters than controls. With regard to DPC sensitization, TCRs above 1 in 1000 frequency did not change.

As concerns this clonotype: Its cognate antigen is unknown.

The CDR3 totals 14 residues. Trimming cost V 1 base and J 9 bases, with 18 bases left between them. In germline, CDR1 is DFQATT, CDR2 SNEGSKA (reference sequence). MiXCR was run by TCRdb on the RACE reads, yielding one entry per CDR3 protein. The sample includes 35,000 to 45,000 distinct CDR3 sequences, around 8.9% seen only once; the top ten take 14% to 15%. The time point was: patch test 2, 6 weeks after DPC sensitization. Described treatment: therapeutic diphenylcyclopropenone sensitization with weekly scalp DPC. Every donor had alopecia and was 18 to 70 years old; all were suitable for DPC. The TCR originated in a woman aged 40 to 49 with alopecia areata. Some clones in this sample may be carry-over from other donors' samples. The chain joins TRBV20-1 to TRBJ1-1; no firm D call. The material was whole blood, obtained in connection with sensitization to the hapten diphenylcyclopropenone (DPC). This CDR3 is CSARVLDSSIQAFF. The CDR3 DNA reads TGCAGTGCTAGAGTACTGGACTCTTCTATCCAAGCTTTCTTT.